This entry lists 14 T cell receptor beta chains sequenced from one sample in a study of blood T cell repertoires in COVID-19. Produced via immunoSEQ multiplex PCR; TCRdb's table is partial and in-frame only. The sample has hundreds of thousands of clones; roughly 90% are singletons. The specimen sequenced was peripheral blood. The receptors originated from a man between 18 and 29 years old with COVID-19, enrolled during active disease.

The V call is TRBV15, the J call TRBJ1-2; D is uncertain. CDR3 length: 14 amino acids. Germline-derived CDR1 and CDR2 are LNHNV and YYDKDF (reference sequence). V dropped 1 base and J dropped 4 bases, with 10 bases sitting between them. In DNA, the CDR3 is TGTGCCACCAGCAGAGGTCGGGGAGGCTATGGCTACACCTTC. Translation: CATSRGRGGYGYTF. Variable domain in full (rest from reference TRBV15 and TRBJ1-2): DAMVIQNPRYQVTQFGKPVTLSCSQTLNHNVMYWYQQKSSQAPKLLFHYYDKDFNNEADTPDNFQSRRPNTSFCFLDIRSPGLGDTAMYLCATSRGRGGYGYTFGSGTRLTVV.

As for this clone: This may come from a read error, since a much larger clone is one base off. This chain's CDR3 is CASSAEGNQPQHF. The DNA of the CDR3 is TGTGCCAGCAGTGCGGAGGGAAATCAGCCCCAGCATTTT. This chain connects TRBV6-4 to TRBJ1-5, with D uncertain. Trimming removed 4 bases from V and 4 bases from J, with 8 bases in between. The CDR3 consists of 13 residues. CDR1 is MRHNA and CDR2 is SNTAGT in the germline V gene.

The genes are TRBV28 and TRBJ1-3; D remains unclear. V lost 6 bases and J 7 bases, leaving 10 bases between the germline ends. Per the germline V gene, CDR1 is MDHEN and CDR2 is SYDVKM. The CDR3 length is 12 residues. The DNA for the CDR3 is TGTGCCAGCAGGTCCTCCCTCAACACCATATATTTT. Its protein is CASRSSLNTIYF.

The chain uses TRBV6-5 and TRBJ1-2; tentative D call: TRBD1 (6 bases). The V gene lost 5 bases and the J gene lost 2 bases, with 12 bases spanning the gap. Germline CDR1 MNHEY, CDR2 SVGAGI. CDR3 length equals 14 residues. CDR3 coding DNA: TGTGCCAGCAGTCCCCGGACAGCGAACTATGGCTACACCTTC. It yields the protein CASSPRTANYGYTF.

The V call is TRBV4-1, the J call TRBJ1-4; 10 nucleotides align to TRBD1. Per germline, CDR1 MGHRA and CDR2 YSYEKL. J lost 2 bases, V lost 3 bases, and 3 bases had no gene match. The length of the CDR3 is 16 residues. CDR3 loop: CASSQGQGPTNEKLFF. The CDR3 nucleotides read TGCGCCAGCAGCCAGGGACAGGGGCCTACTAATGAAAAACTGTTTTTT.

The CDR3, as DNA: TGCGCCAGCGGGTTGCTTCCCGGGACTCAGAATGAGCAGTTCTTC. It encodes CASGLLPGTQNEQFF. This chain uses TRBV5-1 with TRBJ2-1; the D gene is possibly TRBD2 (6 bases). Trimming removed 7 bases from V and 7 bases from J, with 21 bases in between. Germline V gene lookup returns CDR1 SGHRS and CDR2 YFSETQ. This CDR3 is built from 15 residues.

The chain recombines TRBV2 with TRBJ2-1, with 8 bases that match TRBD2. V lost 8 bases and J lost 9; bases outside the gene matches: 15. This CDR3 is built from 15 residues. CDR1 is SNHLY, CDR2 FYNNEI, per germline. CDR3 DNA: TGTGCCAGCCGAGCGGGAGCAATCACCATCGGTGAGCAGTTCTTC. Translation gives CASRAGAITIGEQFF.

Written as DNA, the CDR3 is TGTGCCAGCAGCTTAGCAGGGTTGAACACTGAAGCTTTCTTT. Its translation: CASSLAGLNTEAFF. The rearrangement joins TRBV11-3 to TRBJ1-1, with D perhaps matching TRBD1 (5 bases). The germline V gene encodes CDR1 SGHNT and CDR2 YENEEA. This CDR3 spans 14 amino acids. V lost 1 base and J lost 0, with 6 bases in between. Full variable domain (remainder filled in from reference TRBV11-3 and TRBJ1-1): EAGVVQSPRYKIIEKKQPVAFWCNPISGHNTLYWYLQNLGQGPELLIRYENEEAVDDSQLPKDRFSAERLKGVDSTLKIQPAELGDSAVYLCASSLAGLNTEAFFGQGTRLTVV.

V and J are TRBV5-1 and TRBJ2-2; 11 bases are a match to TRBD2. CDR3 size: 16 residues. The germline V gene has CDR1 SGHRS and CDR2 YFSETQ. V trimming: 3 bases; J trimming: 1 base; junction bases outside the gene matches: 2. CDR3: CASSSGLAENTGELFF. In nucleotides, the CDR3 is TGCGCCAGCAGCTCGGGACTAGCGGAGAACACCGGGGAGCTGTTTTTT.

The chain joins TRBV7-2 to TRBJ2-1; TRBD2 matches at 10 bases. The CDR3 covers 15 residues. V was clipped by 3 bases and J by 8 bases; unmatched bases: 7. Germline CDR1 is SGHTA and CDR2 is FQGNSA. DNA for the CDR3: TGTGCCAGCAGCTTGCCAGCGGGGGGGCTGGATGAGCAGTTCTTC. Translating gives CASSLPAGGLDEQFF.

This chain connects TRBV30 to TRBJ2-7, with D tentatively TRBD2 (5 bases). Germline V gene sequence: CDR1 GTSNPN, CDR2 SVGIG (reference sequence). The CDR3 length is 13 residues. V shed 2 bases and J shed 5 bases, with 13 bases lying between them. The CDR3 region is CAWSPQSGHEQYF. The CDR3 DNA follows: TGTGCCTGGAGTCCCCAGAGCGGCCACGAGCAGTACTTC.

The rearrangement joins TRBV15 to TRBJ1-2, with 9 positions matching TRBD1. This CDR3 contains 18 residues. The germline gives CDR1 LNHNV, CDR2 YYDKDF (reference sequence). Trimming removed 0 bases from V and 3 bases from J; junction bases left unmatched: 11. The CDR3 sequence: CATSRDMRGQGIYYGYTF. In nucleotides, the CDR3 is TGTGCCACCAGCAGAGACATGCGTGGACAGGGGATCTACTATGGCTACACCTTC.

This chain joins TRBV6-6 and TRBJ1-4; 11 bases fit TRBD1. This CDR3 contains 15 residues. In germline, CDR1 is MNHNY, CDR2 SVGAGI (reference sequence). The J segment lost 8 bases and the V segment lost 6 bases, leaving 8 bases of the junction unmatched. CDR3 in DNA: TGTGCCAGCAGCCTAACCGGGACAGGGGGGGAAAAACTGTTTTTT. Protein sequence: CASSLTGTGGEKLFF.

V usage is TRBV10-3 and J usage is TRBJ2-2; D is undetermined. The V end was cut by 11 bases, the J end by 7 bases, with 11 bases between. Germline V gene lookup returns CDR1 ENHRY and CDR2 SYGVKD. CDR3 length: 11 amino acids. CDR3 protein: CAPRVSGELFF. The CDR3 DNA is TGTGCCCCCCGGGTTAGCGGGGAGCTGTTTTTT.